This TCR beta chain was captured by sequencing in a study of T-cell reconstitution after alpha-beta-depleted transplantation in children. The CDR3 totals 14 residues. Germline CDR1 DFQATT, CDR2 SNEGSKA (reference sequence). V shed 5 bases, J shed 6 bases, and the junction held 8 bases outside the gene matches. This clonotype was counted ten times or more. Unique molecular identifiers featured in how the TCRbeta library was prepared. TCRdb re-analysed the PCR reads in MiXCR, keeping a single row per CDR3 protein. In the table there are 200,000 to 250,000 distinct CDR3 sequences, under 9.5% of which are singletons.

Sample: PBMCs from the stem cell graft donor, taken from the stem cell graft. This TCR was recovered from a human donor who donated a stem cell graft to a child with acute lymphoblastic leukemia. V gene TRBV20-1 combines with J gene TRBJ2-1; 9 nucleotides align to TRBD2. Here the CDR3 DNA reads TGCAGTGCTTCTCTAGCGGGGAGGCTCAATGAGCAGTTCTTC. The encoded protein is CSASLAGRLNEQFF.